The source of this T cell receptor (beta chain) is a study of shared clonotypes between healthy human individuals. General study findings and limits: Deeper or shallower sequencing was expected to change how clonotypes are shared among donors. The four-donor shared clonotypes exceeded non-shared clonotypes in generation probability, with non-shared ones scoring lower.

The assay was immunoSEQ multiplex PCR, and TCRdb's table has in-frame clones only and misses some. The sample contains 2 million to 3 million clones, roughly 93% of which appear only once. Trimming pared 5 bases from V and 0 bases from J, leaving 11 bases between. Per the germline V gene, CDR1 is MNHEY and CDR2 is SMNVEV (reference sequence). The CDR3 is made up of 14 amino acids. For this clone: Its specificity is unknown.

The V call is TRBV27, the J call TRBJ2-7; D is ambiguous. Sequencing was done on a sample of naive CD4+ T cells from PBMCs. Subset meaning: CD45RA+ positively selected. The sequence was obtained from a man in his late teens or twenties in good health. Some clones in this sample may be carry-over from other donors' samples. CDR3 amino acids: CASSRGRYSYEQYF. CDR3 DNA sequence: TGTGCCAGCAGTCGCGGACGGTACTCCTACGAGCAGTACTTC.